Presented here are 2 T cell receptor beta chains from one specimen sequenced in a study of T cells in localized non-small cell lung cancer. This table comes from immunoSEQ multiplex PCR, and its TCRdb copy is limited to in-frame clones, with some not included. The top ten clones hold over 2.5% of a sample with some 80,000 clones, around four fifths of them seen once. The sample in question was peripheral blood, obtained before any cancer treatment. These receptors were taken from a man aged 40-75 years with stage I lung adenocarcinoma.

CDR3 sequence (DNA): TGTGCCAGCAGCTCCCCCGGGGGGAACACCGGGGAGCTGTTTTTT. This encodes CASSSPGGNTGELFF. The rearrangement uses TRBV11-1 and TRBJ2-2, with D perhaps matching TRBD2 (6 bases). The CDR3 contains 15 residues. Germline values: CDR1 SGHAT, CDR2 FQDESV (reference sequence). The V and J ends lost 4 bases and 1 base respectively, with 10 bases between them.

The chain carries TRBV7-9 and TRBJ2-7, with TRBD1 identical over 8 bases. Germline V gene lookup returns CDR1 SEHNR and CDR2 FQNEAQ (reference sequence). V was clipped by 5 bases and J by 9 bases; unmatched bases: 9. The CDR3 consists of 13 residues. The CDR3, as DNA: TGTGCCAGCAGCCCCTGGGACAGGTTCGGGCAGTACTTC. Amino acid sequence: CASSPWDRFGQYF.